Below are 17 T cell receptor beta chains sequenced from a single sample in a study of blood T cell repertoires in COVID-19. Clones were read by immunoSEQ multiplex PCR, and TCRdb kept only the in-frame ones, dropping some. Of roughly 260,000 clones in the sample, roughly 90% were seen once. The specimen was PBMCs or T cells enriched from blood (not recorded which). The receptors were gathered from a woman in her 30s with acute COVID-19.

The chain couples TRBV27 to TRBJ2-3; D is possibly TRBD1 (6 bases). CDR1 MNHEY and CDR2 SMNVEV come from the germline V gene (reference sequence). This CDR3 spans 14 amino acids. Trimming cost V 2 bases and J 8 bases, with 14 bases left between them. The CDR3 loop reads CASSLRDNFVTQYF. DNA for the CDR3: TGTGCCAGCAGTTTACGGGACAACTTCGTTACGCAGTATTTT.

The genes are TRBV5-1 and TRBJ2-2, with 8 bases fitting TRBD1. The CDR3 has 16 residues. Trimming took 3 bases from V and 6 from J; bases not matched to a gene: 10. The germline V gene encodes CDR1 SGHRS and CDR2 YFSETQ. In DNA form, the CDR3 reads TGCGCCAGCAGCTCGGACAGGGCCCATGGGTCCGGGGAGCTGTTTTTT. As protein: CASSSDRAHGSGELFF.

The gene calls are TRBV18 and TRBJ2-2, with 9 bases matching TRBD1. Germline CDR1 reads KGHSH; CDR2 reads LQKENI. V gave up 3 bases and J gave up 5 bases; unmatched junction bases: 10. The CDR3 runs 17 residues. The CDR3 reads CASSPNGPGTGTGELFF. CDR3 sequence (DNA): TGTGCCAGCTCACCCAACGGTCCCGGGACAGGGACCGGGGAGCTGTTTTTT.

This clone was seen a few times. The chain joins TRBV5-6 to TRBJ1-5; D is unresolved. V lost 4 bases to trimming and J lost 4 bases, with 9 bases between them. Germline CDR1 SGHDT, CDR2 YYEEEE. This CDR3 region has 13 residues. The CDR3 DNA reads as TGTGCCAGCAGCGTCGGGTCTAATCAGCCCCAGCATTTT. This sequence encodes CASSVGSNQPQHF.

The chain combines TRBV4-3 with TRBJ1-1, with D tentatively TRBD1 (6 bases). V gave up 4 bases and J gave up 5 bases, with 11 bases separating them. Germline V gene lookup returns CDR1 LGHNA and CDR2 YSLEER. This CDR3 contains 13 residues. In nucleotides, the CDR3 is TGCGCCAGCAGCCGGGGGGGCGAAACTGAAGCTTTCTTT. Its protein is CASSRGGETEAFF.

This CDR3 reads CASSLVQGLGEQFF. Here the CDR3 DNA reads TGCGCCAGCAGCTTGGTACAGGGCCTCGGTGAGCAGTTCTTC. The V and J genes are TRBV5-1 and TRBJ2-1, with TRBD1 as a possible D gene (6 bases). This CDR3 spans 14 amino acids. Germline V gene sequence: CDR1 SGHRS, CDR2 YFSETQ. V was pared by 0 bases and J by 9 bases, with 13 bases between.

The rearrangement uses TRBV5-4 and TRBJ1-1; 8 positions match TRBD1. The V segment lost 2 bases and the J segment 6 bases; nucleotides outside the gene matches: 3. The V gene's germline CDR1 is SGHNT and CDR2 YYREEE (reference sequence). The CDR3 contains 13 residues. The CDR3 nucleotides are TGTGCCAGCAGCTTACCGGGACAGGCTGAAGCTTTCTTT. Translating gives CASSLPGQAEAFF.

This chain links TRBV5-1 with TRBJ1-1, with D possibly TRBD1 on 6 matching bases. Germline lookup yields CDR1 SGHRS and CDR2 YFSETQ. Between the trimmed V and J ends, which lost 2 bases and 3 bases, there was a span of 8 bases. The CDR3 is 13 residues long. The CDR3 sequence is CASSLKGDTEAFF. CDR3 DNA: TGCGCCAGCAGCTTAAAGGGGGACACTGAAGCTTTCTTT.

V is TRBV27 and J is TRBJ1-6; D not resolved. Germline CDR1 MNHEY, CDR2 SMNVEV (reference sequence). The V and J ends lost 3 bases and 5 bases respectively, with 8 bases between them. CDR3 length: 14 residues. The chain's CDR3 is CASSFRENNSPLHF. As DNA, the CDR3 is TGTGCCAGCAGTTTTCGGGAGAATAATTCACCCCTCCACTTT.

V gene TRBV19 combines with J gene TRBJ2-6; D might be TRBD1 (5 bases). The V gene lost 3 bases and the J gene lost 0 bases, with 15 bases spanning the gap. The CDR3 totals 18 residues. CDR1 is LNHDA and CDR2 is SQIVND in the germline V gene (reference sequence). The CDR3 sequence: CASSITVTVHSGANVLTF. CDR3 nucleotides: TGTGCCAGTAGTATCACCGTGACAGTCCACTCTGGGGCCAACGTCCTGACTTTC. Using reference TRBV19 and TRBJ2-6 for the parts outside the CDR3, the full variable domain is DGGITQSPKYLFRKEGQNVTLSCEQNLNHDAMYWYRQDPGQGLRLIYYSQIVNDFQKGDIAEGYSVSREKKESFPLTVTSAQKNPTAFYLCASSITVTVHSGANVLTFGAGSRLTVL.

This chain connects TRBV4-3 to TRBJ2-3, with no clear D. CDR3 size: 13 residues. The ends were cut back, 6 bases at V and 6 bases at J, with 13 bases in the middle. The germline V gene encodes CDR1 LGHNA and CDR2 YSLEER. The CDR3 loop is CASSLSPLDTQYF. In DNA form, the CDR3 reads TGCGCCAGCAGTTTAAGCCCTTTGGATACGCAGTATTTT.

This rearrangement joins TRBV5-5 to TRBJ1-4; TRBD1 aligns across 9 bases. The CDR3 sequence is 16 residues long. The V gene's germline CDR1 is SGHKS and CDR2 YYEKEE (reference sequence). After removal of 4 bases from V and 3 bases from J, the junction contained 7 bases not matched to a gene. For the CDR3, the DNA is TGTGCCAGCAGCCCTGACAGGGGGGGACCTAATGAAAAACTGTTTTTT. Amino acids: CASSPDRGGPNEKLFF.

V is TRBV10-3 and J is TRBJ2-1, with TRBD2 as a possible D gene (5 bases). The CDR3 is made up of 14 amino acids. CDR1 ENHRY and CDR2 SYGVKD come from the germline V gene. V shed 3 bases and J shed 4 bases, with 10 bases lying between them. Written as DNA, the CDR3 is TGTGCCATCAGTGATAAAAGCGGATACAATGAGCAGTTCTTC. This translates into CAISDKSGYNEQFF.

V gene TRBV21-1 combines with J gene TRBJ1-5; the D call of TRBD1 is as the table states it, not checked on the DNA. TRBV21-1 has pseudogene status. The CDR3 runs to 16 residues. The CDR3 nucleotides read TGTGCCAGCAGCACAAAAGGGGGACAGGGTGATCAGCCCCAGCATTTT. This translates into CASSTKGGQGDQPQHF.

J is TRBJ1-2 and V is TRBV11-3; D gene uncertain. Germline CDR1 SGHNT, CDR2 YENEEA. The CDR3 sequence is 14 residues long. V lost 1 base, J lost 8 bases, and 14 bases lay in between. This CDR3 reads CASSLGAGQEGYTF. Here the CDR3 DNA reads TGTGCCAGCAGCTTAGGGGCAGGTCAAGAAGGCTACACCTTC.

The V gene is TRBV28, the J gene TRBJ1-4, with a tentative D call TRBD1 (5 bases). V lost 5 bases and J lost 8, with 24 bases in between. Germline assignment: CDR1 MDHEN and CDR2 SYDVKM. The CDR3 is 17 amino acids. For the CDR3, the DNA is TGTGCCAGCAGTGCCTCCCCTCAATGGGGGGAGGGGGAAAAACTGTTTTTT. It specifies CASSASPQWGEGEKLFF.

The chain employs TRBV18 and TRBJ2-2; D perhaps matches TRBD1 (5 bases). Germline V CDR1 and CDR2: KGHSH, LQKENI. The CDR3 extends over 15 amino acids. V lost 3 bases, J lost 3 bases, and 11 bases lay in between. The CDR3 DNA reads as TGTGCCAGCTCACCTTGGGGCGTGGACACCGGGGAGCTGTTTTTT. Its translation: CASSPWGVDTGELFF.